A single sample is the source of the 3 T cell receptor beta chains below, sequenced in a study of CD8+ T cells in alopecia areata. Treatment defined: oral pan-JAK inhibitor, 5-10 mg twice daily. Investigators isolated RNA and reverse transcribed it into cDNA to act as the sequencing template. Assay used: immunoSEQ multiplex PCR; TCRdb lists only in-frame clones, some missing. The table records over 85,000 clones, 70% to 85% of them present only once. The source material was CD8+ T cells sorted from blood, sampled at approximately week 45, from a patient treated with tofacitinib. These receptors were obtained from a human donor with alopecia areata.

The DNA of the CDR3 is TGTGCTAGTGGTTTGGTAAGATCACGTCAGGAGTATTTT. Translated: CASGLVRSRQEYF. This chain uses TRBV12-5 with TRBJ2-3; D gene unclear. The CDR3 covers 13 residues. V shed 0 bases and J shed 13 bases, with 14 bases lying between them. CDR1 LGHNT and CDR2 FRNRAP come from the germline V gene.

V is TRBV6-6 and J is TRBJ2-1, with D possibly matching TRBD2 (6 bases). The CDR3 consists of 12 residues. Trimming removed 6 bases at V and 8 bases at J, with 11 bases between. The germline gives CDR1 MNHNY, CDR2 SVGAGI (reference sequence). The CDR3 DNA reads TGTGCCAGCAGCCTAGCGATCGATGAGCAGTTCTTC. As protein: CASSLAIDEQFF.

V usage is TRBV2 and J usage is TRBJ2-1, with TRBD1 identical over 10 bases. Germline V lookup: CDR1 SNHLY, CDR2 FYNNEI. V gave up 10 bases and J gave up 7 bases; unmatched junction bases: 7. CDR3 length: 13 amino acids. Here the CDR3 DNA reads TGTGCCATAGGGACAGGGGAACATAATGAGCAGTTCTTC. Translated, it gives CAIGTGEHNEQFF.